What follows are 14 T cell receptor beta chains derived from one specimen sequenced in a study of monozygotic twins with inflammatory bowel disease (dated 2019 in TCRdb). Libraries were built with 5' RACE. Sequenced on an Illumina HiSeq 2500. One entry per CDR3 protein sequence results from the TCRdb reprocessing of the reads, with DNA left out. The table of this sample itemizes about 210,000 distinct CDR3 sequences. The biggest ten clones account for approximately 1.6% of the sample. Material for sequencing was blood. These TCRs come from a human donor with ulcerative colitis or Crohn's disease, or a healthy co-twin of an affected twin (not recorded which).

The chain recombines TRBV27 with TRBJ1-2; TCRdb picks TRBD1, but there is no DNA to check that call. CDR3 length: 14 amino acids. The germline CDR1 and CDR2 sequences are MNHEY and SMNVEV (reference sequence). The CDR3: CASSSRQGPYGYTF.

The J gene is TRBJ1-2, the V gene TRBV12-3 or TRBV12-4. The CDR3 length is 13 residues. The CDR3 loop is CASSLAQSYGYTF.

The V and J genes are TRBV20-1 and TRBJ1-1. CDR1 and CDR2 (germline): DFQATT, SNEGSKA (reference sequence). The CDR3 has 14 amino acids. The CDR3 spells CSARVVFMNTEAFF.

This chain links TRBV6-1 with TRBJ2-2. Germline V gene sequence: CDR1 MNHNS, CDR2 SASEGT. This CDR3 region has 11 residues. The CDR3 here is CASSEVWELFF.

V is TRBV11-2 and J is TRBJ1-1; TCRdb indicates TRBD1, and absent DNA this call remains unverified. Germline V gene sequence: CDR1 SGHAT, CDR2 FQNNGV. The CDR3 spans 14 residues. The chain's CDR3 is CASSADQGRSEAFF.

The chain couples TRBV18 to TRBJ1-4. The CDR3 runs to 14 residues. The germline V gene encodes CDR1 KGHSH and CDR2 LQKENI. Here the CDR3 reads CASSPQGAREKLFF.

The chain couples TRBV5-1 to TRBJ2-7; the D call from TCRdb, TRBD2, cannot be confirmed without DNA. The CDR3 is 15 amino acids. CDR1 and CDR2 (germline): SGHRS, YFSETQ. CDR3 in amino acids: CASSRGTSGGYEQYF.

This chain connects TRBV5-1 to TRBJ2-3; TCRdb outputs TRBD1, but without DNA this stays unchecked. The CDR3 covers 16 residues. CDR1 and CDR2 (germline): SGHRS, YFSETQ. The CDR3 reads CARSGSGTGFTDTQYF.

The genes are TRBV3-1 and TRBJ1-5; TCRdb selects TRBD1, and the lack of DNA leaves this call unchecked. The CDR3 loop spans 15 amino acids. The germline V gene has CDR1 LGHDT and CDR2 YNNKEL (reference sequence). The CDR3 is CASSQGTGGNQPQHF.

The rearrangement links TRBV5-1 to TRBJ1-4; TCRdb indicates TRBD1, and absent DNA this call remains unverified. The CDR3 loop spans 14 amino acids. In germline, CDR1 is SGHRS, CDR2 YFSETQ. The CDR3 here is CASSQGGSDEKLFF. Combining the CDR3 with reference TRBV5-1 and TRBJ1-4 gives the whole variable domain KAGVTQTPRYLIKTRGQQVTLSCSPISGHRSVSWYQQTPGQGLQFLFEYFSETQRNKGNFPGRFSGRQFSNSRSEMNVSTLELGDSALYLCASSQGGSDEKLFFGSGTQLSVL.

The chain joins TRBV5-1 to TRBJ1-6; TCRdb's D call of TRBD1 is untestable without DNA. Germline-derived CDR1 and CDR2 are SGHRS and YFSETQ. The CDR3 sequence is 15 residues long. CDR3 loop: CVSSLAGQGHSPLHF.

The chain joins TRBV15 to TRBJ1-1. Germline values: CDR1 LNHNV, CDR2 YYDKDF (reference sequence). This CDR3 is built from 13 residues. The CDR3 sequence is CASRTAGGSEAFF.

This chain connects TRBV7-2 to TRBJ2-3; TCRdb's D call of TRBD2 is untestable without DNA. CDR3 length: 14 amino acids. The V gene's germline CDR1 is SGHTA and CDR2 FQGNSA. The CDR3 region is CASKPGLVKDTQYF.

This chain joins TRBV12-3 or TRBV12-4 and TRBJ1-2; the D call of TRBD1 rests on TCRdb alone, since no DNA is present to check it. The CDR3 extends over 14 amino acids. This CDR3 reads CASSFIGSPGGYTF.